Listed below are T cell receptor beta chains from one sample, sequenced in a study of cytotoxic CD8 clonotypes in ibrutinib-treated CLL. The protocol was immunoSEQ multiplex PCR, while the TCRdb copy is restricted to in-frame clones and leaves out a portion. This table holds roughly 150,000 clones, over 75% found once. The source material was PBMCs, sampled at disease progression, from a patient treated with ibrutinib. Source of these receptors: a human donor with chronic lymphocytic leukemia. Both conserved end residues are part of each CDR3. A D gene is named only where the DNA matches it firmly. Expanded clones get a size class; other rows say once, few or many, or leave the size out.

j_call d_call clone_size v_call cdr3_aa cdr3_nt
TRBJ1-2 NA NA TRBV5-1 CASSSGTQTWGYTF TGCGCCAGCAGCTCGGGGACCCAAACTTGGGGCTACACCTTC
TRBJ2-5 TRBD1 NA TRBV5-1 CASSRSTGSETQYF TGCGCCAGCAGCAGATCGACAGGGTCAGAGACCCAGTACTTC
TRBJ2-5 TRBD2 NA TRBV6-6 CASSPSSGGASAQYF TGTGCCAGCAGTCCATCTAGCGGGGGGGCTTCGGCCCAGTACTTC
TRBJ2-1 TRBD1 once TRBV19 CASSILRGNSPYNEQFF TGTGCCAGTAGCATCCTCAGGGGGAACAGCCCCTACAATGAGCAGTTCTTC
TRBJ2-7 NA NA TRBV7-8 CASSAGRAYEQYF TGTGCCAGCAGCGCAGGACGGGCCTACGAGCAGTACTTC
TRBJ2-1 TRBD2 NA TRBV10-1 CASSGKVITREDHREQFF TGCGCCAGCAGTGGAAAAGTCATTACGCGGGAGGACCACCGGGAGCAGTTCTTC
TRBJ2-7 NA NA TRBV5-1 CASSLSSERHYEQYF TGCGCCAGCAGCTTGAGTTCAGAACGACACTACGAGCAGTACTTC
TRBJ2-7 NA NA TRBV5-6 CASSPGVGAAYEQYF TGTGCCAGCAGCCCAGGTGTGGGAGCGGCCTACGAGCAGTACTTC
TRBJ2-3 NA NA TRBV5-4 CASSPIEGDTQYF TGTGCCAGCAGCCCTATAGAGGGAGATACGCAGTATTTT
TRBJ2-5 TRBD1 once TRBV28 CASSFSQGVMETQYF TGTGCCAGCAGTTTCTCTCAGGGGGTCATGGAGACCCAGTACTTC
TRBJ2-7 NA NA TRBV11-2 CASSSNYEQYF TGTGCCAGCAGCTCCAACTACGAGCAGTACTTC
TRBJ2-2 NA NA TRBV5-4 CASSPRQSGELFF TGTGCCAGCAGCCCTCGACAGTCCGGGGAGCTGTTTTTT
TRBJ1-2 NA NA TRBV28 CASDRTGNYGYTF TGTGCCAGCGACCGCACAGGGAACTATGGCTACACCTTC
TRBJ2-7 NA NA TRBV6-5 CASSYGGGNEQYF TGTGCCAGCAGTTACGGAGGGGGAAACGAGCAGTACTTC
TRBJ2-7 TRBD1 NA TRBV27 CASSSFRGYEQYF TGTGCCAGCAGCTCATTCAGGGGGTACGAGCAGTACTTC
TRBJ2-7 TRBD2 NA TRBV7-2 CASSATSGTSHPEQYF TGTGCCAGCAGCGCCACCAGCGGGACTAGCCACCCCGAGCAGTACTTC
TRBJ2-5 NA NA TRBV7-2 CASSPTTYQETQYF TGTGCCAGCAGCCCGACTACCTACCAAGAGACCCAGTACTTC
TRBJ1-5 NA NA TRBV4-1 CASSQVGGRGRGNQPQHF TGCGCCAGCAGCCAAGTTGGGGGAAGGGGTCGGGGCAATCAGCCCCAGCATTTT
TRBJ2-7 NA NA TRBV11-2 CASSLDYYEQYF TGTGCCAGCAGCTTAGACTACTACGAGCAGTACTTC
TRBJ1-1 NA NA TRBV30 CAWGPGPRSTTEAFF TGTGCCTGGGGCCCGGGACCCCGGTCCACCACTGAAGCTTTCTTT
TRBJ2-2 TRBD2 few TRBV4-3 CASSQLAGLTGELFF TGCGCCAGCAGCCAACTAGCGGGACTCACCGGGGAGCTGTTTTTT
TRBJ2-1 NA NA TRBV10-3 CAISNAGLNDEQFF TGTGCCATCAGCAACGCAGGACTAAACGATGAGCAGTTCTTC
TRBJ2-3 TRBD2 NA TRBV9 CASSLPGLAGSDRDTQYF TGTGCCAGCAGCCTGCCAGGACTAGCGGGATCGGACCGGGATACGCAGTATTTT
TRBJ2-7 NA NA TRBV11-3 CASSLGTAPAYEQYF TGTGCCAGCAGCTTAGGGACAGCCCCTGCCTACGAGCAGTACTTC
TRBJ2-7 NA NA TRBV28 CASSLDRLLYEQYF TGTGCCAGCAGTCTGGACAGACTCCTCTACGAGCAGTACTTC
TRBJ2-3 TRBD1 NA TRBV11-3 CASSLTGGLADTQYF TGTGCCAGCAGCCTGACAGGGGGCTTGGCAGATACGCAGTATTTT
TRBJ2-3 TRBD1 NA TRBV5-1 CASSRGQGITDTQYF TGCGCCAGCAGCAGGGGACAGGGTATAACAGATACGCAGTATTTT
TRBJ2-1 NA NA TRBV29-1 CSVERGRYNEQFF TGCAGCGTTGAAAGGGGAAGGTACAATGAGCAGTTCTTC